Included here is one T cell receptor beta chain sequence, with context. Its matching antigen is unknown. This specimen comes from a study of T cell responses to AZD1222 COVID-19 vaccine. The junction had 2 bases not matched to a gene; V was cut back by 1 base and J by 8 bases. Germline V lookup: CDR1 SGHVS, CDR2 FQNEAQ. The CDR3 consists of 15 residues. Whole-study findings and limits: Regions 160-218 and 743-854 dominated among vaccine-associated CD4 TCRs spanning spike. Donors skewed white British and female; clonal diversity was possibly underestimated.

The data were produced by immunoSEQ multiplex PCR, yet TCRdb's version contains in-frame clones alone and is incomplete. Among around 130,000 clones listed, 85% to 95% were seen once. The genes are TRBV7-8 and TRBJ1-6; 10 nucleotides agree with TRBD1. The clonotype was recovered from an adult in good health. Sample: peripheral blood, taken on day 0 of AZD1222 vaccination. CDR3 coding DNA: TGTGCCAGCAGCTTAGAAGGGACAGGGGATTCACCCCTCCACTTT. Residues: CASSLEGTGDSPLHF.